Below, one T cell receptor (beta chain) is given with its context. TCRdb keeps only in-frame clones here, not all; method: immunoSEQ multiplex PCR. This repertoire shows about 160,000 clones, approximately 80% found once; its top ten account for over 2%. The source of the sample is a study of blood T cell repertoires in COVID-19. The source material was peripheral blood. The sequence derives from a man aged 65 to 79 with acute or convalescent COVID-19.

The DNA of the CDR3 is TGTGCCACCGCGGTCTCGAGCTCCTACAATGAGCAGTTCTTC. Its translation is CATAVSSSYNEQFF. The rearrangement uses TRBV14 and TRBJ2-1; D remains unclear. Germline V gives CDR1 SGHDN, CDR2 FVKESK. CDR3 length: 14 residues. V was shortened by 10 bases and J by 0 bases, with 13 bases between the two germline ends.